The 8 T cell receptor beta chains below were found in one sample sequenced in a study of OX40 agonist ivuxolimab in advanced cancers. Some clones are missing from TCRdb's copy, which holds only in-frame ones; the method was immunoSEQ multiplex PCR. The sample has roughly 76,000 clones, approximately 84% seen once. Material: CD4+ or CD8+ T cells sorted from blood, obtained in a trial of the OX40 agonist ivuxolimab. These TCRs come from an adult with an advanced solid tumor such as melanoma, head and neck, liver or kidney cancer.

This sequence joins TRBV5-4 and TRBJ1-1; D possibly corresponds to TRBD1 (5 bases). Trimming took off 3 bases at V and 1 base at J, with 10 bases between the two ends. Per germline, CDR1 SGHNT and CDR2 YYREEE (reference sequence). CDR3 length equals 14 residues. This chain's CDR3 is CASSYDRWNTEAFF. The CDR3 DNA follows: TGTGCCAGCAGCTATGACAGATGGAACACTGAAGCTTTCTTT.

Concerning this clone: With a much larger clone just one base away, this may be a read error. The rearrangement uses TRBV11-2 and TRBJ1-1; D not certain. This CDR3 comprises 13 residues. The germline V gene has CDR1 SGHAT and CDR2 FQNNGV. Trimming removed 7 bases at V and 0 bases at J, with 9 bases between. CDR3 sequence: CASNPQMNTEAFF. CDR3 bases: TGTGCCAGCAACCCTCAAATGAACACTGAAGCTTTCTTT.

The J gene is TRBJ2-3, the V gene TRBV5-1; D not resolved. The CDR3 is 11 residues long. From germline, CDR1 is SGHRS and CDR2 YFSETQ. The V end was cut by 4 bases, the J end by 5 bases, with 5 bases between. This chain's CDR3 is CASSVQDTQYF. The CDR3 DNA sequence: TGCGCCAGCAGCGTCCAAGATACGCAGTATTTT.

This chain connects TRBV7-2 to TRBJ2-7, with 7 bases aligning to TRBD1. In germline, CDR1 is SGHTA, CDR2 FQGNSA. The V and J ends lost 11 bases and 3 bases, in that order; junction bases with no gene match: 16. The CDR3 consists of 15 residues. Here the CDR3 reads CASSVSGQKVYEQYF. In nucleotides, the CDR3 is TGTGCCTCCTCGGTATCGGGACAGAAGGTCTACGAGCAGTACTTC.

This chain uses TRBV7-6 with TRBJ1-3, with 9 bases matching TRBD1. This CDR3 region has 17 residues. V gave up 3 bases and J gave up 0 bases; unmatched junction bases: 6. Per the germline V gene, CDR1 is SGHVS and CDR2 is FNYEAQ. CDR3 bases: TGTGCCAGCAGCTTTGAGGACAGGGGATACTCTGGAAACACCATATATTTT. It is translated as CASSFEDRGYSGNTIYF. Full variable domain (missing parts from reference TRBV7-6 and TRBJ1-3): GAGVSQSPRYKVTKRGQDVALRCDPISGHVSLYWYRQALGQGPEFLTYFNYEAQQDKSGLPNDRFSAERPEGSISTLTIQRTEQRDSAMYRCASSFEDRGYSGNTIYFGEGSWLTVV.

In regard to this clone: The junction differs from germline at one of its ends, possibly a read error. The rearrangement uses TRBV7-2 and TRBJ2-5; D is undetermined. The CDR3 runs to 12 residues. The V gene's germline CDR1 is SGHTA and CDR2 FQGNSA. CDR3 region: CASGFTKETQYF. In DNA, the CDR3 is TGTGCCAGCGGCTTCACTAAAGAGACCCAGTACTTC.

The chain employs TRBV5-1 and TRBJ1-4, with a possible D match to TRBD1 (6 bases). This CDR3 has 15 amino acids. Trimming stripped 2 bases from V and 6 bases from J, with 14 bases between. Germline V gene lookup returns CDR1 SGHRS and CDR2 YFSETQ. The DNA of the CDR3 is TGCGCCAGCAGCTTTAGTTCGGGGGCGTATGAAAAACTGTTTTTT. Residues: CASSFSSGAYEKLFF.

The V and J genes are TRBV19 and TRBJ2-2; TRBD2 might be the D (5 bases). CDR3 length equals 15 residues. The germline gives CDR1 LNHDA, CDR2 SQIVND (reference sequence). V shed 2 bases and J shed 1 base, with 8 bases lying between them. CDR3 protein: CASSIQRMNTGELFF. The DNA for the CDR3 is TGTGCCAGTAGTATACAGCGGATGAACACCGGGGAGCTGTTTTTT.